The clone carrying this T cell receptor beta chain was picked up many times. Per the germline V gene, CDR1 is DFQATT and CDR2 is SNEGSKA (reference sequence). The CDR3 consists of 13 residues. Trimming shortened V by 0 bases and J by 0 bases, and 5 bases separated the two germline ends. Unique molecular identifiers were incorporated during preparation of the TCRbeta library. TCRdb fed the PCR reads into MiXCR, producing one record per CDR3 protein. The sample has 450,000 to 600,000 distinct CDR3 sequences; 10% to 15% are singletons. The entry originates in a study of T-cell reconstitution after alpha-beta-depleted transplantation in children.

The genes are TRBV20-1 and TRBJ2-5; no firm D call. Source: PBMCs, mostly from graft donor cells, taken 360 days after TCRalphabeta/CD19-depleted stem cell transplant. The receptor's source is a male patient younger than 18 who had a stem cell transplant for acute myeloid leukemia, so the T cells may come from the graft donor. The CDR3 loop reads CSARDSYQETQYF. In nucleotides, the CDR3 is TGCAGTGCTAGAGACAGTTACCAAGAGACCCAGTACTTC.